The clone carrying this T cell receptor (beta chain) was counted a few times. The length of the CDR3 is 15 residues. Germline assignment: CDR1 MDHEN and CDR2 SYDVKM. The J segment lost 0 bases and the V segment lost 4 bases, leaving 4 bases of the junction unmatched. This record belongs to a study of T-cell memory formation after mild COVID-19. TCR alpha and TCR beta cDNA libraries carrying sample barcodes and UMIs were produced by 5'RACE using constant-segment primers. TCRdb re-called the 5' RACE reads with MiXCR, one entry per CDR3 protein. The sample consists of about 360,000 distinct CDR3 sequences, 13% to 15% of them appearing once.

Sequenced sample: PBMCs or a T cell subset sorted from them (not recorded which). The source is a man younger than 30 who had mild COVID-19 (a few samples of this study predate the infection). Cell type and time point are not known. This rearrangement joins TRBV28 to TRBJ2-3, with 7 bases fitting TRBD1. In DNA form, the CDR3 reads TGTGCCAGCAGTTCCTGGGACAGAAGCACAGATACGCAGTATTTT. This translates into CASSSWDRSTDTQYF. Looking up the rest from reference TRBV28 and TRBJ2-3 gives the full variable domain: DVKVTQSSRYLVKRTGEKVFLECVQDMDHENMFWYRQDPGLGLRLIYFSYDVKMKEKGDIPEGYSVSREKKERFSLILESASTNQTSMYLCASSSWDRSTDTQYFGPGTRLTVL.